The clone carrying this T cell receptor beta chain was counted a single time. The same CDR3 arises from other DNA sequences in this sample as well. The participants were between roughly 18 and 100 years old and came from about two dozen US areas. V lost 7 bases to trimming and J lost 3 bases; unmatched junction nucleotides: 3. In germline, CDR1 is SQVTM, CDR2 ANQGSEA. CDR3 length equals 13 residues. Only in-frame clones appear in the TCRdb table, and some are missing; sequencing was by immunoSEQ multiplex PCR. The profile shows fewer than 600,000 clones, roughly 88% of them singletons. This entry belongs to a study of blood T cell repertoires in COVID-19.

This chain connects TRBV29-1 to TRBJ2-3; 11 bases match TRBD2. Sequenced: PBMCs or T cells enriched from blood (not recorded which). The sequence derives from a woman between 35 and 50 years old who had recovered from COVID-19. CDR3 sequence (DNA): TGCAGCGGACGGACTAGCGGGACAGATACGCAGTATTTT. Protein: CSGRTSGTDTQYF.